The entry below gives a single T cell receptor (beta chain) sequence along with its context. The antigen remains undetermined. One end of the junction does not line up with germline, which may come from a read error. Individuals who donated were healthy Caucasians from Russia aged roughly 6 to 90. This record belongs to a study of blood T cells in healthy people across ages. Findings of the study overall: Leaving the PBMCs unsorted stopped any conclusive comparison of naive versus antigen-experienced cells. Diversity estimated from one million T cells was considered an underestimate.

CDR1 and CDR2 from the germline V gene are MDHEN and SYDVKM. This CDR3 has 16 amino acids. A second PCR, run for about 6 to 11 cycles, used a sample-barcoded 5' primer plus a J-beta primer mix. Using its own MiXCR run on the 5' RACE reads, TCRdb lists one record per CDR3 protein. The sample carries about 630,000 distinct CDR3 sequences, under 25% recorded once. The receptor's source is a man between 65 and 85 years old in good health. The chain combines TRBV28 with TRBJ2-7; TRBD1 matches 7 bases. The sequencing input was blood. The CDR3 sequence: CTSSSLLTGLDYEQYF. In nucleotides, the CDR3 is TGTACCAGCAGTTCACTCCTGACAGGGCTCGACTACGAGCAGTACTTC.